This TCR beta chain was identified during a study of cytomegalovirus exposure and HLA in healthy donors. General study findings and limits: TRBV6-2, TRBV6-3 and other indistinguishable V segments were excluded. Prior analysis indicated that the majority of TCR beta V segments exhibited productivity approximately 90% or approximately 30% of the time.

Trimming at V came to 5 bases and at J to 4 bases, leaving 1 base not matched to a gene. CDR3 length: 12 residues. Looked up from germline, CDR1 is SEHNR and CDR2 is FQNEAQ (reference sequence). Primers for the PCR totalled 60 Vbeta and 13 Jbeta. The table came from immunoSEQ multiplex PCR; TCRdb's copy has only in-frame clones and leaves some out. The table includes about 80,000 clones, approximately 65% detected once. This clone appeared a few times. The antigen remains unidentified. The genes are TRBV7-9 and TRBJ1-2, with TRBD1 matching 7 bases. Sequencing used PBMCs. The clonotype was recovered from a male donor in good health and CMV-seropositive. Here the CDR3 DNA reads TGTGCCAGCAGCAGGGACAGCTATGGCTACACCTTC. Protein sequence: CASSRDSYGYTF.